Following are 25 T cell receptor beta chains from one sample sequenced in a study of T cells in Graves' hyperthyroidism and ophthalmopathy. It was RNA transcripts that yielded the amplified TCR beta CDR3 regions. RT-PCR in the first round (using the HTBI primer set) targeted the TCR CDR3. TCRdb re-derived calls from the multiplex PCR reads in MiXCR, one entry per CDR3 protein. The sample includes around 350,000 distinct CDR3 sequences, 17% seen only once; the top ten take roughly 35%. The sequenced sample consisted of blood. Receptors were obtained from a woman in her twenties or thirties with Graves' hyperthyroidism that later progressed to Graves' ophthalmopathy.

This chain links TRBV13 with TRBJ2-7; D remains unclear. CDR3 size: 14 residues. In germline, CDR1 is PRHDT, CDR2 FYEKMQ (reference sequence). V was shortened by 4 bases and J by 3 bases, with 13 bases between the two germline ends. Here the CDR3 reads CASSSIGRHYEQYF. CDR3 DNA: TGTGCCAGCAGCTCTATCGGGCGCCACTACGAGCAGTACTTC.

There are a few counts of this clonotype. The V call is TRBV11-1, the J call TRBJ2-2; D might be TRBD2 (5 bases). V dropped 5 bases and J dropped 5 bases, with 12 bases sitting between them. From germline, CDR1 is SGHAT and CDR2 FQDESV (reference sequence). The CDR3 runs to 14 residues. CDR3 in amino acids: CASSKRRATGELFF. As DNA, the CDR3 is TGTGCCAGCAGCAAAAGGCGGGCTACCGGGGAGCTGTTTTTT.

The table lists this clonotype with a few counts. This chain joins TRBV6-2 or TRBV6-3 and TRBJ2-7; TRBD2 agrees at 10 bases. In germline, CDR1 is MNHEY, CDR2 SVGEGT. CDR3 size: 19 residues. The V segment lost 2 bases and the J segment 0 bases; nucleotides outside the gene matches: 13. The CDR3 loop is CASSYRAGGPYLSSYEQYF. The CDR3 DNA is TGTGCCAGCAGTTACAGAGCGGGAGGGCCGTATTTGAGCTCCTACGAGCAGTACTTC.

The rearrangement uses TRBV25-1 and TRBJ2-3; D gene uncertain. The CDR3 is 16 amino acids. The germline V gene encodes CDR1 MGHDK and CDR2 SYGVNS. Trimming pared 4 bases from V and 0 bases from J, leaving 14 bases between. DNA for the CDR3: TGTGCCAGCAGTGGGACCCAGGCAGGTAGCACAGATACGCAGTATTTT. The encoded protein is CASSGTQAGSTDTQYF.

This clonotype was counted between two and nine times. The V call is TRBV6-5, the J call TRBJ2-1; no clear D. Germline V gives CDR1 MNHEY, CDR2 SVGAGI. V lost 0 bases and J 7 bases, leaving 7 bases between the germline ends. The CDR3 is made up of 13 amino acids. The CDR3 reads CASSYSKRNEQFF. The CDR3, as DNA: TGTGCCAGCAGTTACTCGAAGCGAAATGAGCAGTTCTTC.

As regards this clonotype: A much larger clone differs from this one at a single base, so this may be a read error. Written as DNA, the CDR3 is TGTGCCAGCAGCTTAGTCCGGACGGGACTACCGGCGGTCGGGGAGACCCTGTACTTC. It encodes CASSLVRTGLPAVGETLYF. The genes are TRBV7-9 and TRBJ2-5, with 7 bases lining up with TRBD2. Germline values: CDR1 SEHNR, CDR2 FQNEAQ (reference sequence). The CDR3 is 19 residues long.

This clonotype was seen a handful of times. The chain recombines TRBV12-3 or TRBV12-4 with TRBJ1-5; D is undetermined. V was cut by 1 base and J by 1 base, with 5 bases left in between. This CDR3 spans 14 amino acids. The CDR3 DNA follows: TGTGCCAGCAGTTTAGAGTCCAGCAATCAGCCCCAGCATTTT. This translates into CASSLESSNQPQHF.

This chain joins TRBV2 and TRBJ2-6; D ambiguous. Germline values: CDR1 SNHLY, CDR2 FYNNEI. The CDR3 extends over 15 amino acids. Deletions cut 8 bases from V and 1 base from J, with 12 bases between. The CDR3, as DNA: TGTGCCAGCGAAGAATGGGTGTCTGGGGCCAACGTCCTGACTTTC. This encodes CASEEWVSGANVLTF.

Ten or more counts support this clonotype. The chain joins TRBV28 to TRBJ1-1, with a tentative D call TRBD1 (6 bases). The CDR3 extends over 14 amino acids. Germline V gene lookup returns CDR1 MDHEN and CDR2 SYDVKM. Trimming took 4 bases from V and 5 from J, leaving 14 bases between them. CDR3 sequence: CASSSLTGLTEAFF. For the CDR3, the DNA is TGTGCCAGCAGTTCCCTGACAGGCCTAACTGAAGCTTTCTTT.

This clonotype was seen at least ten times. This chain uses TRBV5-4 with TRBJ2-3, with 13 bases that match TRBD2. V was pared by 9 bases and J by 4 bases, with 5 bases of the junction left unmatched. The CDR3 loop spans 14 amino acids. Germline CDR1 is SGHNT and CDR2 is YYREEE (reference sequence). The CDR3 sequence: CATRTSGSADTQYF. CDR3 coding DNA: TGTGCCACTAGGACTAGCGGGAGTGCAGATACGCAGTATTTT.

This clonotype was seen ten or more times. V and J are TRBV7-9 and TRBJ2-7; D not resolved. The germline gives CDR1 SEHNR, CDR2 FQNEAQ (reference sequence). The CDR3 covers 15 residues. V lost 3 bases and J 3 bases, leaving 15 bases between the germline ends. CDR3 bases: TGTGCCAGCAGCTTTGCTCCGAACTCGGTCTACGAGCAGTACTTC. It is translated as CASSFAPNSVYEQYF.

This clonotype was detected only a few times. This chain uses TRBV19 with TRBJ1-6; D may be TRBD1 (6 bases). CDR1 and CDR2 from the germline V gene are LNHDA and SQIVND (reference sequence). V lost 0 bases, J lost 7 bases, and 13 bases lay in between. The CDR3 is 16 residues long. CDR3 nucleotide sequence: TGTGCCAGTAGTATAGACCGACAGGTTTACAATTCACCCCTCCACTTT. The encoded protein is CASSIDRQVYNSPLHF.

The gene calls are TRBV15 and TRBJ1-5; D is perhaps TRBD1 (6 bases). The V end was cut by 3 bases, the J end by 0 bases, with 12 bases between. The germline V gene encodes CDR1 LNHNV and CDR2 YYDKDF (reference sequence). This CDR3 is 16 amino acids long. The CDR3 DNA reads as TGTGCCACCAGCAGCGGGACACCCCTTAGCAATCAGCCCCAGCATTTT. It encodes CATSSGTPLSNQPQHF.

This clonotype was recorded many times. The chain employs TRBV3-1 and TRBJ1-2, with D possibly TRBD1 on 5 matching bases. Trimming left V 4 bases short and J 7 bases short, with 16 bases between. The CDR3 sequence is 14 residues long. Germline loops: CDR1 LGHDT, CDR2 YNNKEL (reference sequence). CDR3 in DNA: TGTGCCAGCAGCCCAGAGAATCAGGGTTCTGGCTACACCTTC. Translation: CASSPENQGSGYTF.

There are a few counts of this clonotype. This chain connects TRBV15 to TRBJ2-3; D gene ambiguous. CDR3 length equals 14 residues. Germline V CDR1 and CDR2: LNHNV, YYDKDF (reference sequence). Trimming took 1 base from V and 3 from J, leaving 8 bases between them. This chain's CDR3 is CATSRVGRTDTQYF. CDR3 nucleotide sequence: TGTGCCACCAGCAGAGTGGGCAGGACAGATACGCAGTATTTT.

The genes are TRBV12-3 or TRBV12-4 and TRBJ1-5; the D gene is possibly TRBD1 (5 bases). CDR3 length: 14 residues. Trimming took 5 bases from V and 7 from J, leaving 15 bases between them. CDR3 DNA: TGTGCCAGCAGTGCACCAGGGAAAGGACAGCCCCAGCATTTT. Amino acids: CASSAPGKGQPQHF.

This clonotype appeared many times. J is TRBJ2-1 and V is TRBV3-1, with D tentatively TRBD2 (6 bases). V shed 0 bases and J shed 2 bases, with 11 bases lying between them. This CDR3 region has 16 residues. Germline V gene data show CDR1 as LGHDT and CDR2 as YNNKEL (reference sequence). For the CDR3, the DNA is TGTGCCAGCAGCCAAGAATCGGGACTGACCTACAATGAGCAGTTCTTC. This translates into CASSQESGLTYNEQFF.

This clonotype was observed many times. CDR3 bases: TGTGCCAGCACCTGGACAGGGACGAACACTGAAGCTTTCTTT. Amino acids: CASTWTGTNTEAFF. The gene calls are TRBV6-1 and TRBJ1-1; 8 bases are shared with TRBD1. The CDR3 runs to 14 residues. Germline CDR1 is MNHNS and CDR2 is SASEGT. J lost 1 base, V lost 7 bases, and 5 bases had no gene match.

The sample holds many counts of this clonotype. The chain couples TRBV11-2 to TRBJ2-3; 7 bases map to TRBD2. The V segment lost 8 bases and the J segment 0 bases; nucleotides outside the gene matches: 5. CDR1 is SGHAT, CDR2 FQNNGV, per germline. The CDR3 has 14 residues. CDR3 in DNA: TGTGCCAGCCCCGGGGGGACTAGCACAGATACGCAGTATTTT. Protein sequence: CASPGGTSTDTQYF.

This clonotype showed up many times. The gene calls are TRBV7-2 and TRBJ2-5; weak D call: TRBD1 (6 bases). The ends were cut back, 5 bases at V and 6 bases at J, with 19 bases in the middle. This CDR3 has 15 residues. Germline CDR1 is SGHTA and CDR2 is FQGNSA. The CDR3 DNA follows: TGTGCCAGCAGCCTAACGGACACGAGGGGGAAGACCCAGTACTTC. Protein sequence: CASSLTDTRGKTQYF.

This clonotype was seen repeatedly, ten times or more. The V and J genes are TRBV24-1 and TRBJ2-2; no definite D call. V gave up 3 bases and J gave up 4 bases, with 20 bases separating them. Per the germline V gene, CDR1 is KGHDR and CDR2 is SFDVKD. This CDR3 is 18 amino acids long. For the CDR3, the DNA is TGTGCCACCAGTGATGCGGACGCTACCAGACACCTCACCGGGGAGCTGTTTTTT. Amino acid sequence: CATSDADATRHLTGELFF.

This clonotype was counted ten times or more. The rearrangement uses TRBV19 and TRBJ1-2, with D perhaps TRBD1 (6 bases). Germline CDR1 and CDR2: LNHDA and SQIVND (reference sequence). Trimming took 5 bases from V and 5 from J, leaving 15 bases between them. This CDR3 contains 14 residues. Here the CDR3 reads CASSAWGRRYGYTF. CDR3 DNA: TGTGCCAGTAGTGCTTGGGGGCGCCGGTATGGCTACACCTTC. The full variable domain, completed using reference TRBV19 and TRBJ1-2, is DGGITQSPKYLFRKEGQNVTLSCEQNLNHDAMYWYRQDPGQGLRLIYYSQIVNDFQKGDIAEGYSVSREKKESFPLTVTSAQKNPTAFYLCASSAWGRRYGYTFGSGTRLTVV.

DNA for the CDR3: TGTGCCAGCACCGGGACTAGCGGGAGTACTTACGAGCAGTACTTC. Translated, it gives CASTGTSGSTYEQYF. The V gene is TRBV2, the J gene TRBJ2-7, with 14 bases matching TRBD2. The CDR3 is 15 residues long. Germline assignment: CDR1 SNHLY and CDR2 FYNNEI. The V segment lost 7 bases and the J segment 4 bases; nucleotides outside the gene matches: 6.

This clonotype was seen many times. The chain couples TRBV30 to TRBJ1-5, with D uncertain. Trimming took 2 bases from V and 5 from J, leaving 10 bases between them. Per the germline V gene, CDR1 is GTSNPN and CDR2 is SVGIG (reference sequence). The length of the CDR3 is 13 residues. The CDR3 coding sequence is TGTGCCTGGAGTACTACGTGGGATCAGCCCCAGCATTTT. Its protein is CAWSTTWDQPQHF.

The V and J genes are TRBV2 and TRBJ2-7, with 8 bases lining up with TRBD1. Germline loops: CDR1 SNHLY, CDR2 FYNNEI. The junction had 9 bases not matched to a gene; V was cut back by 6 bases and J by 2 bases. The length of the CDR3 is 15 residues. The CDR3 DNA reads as TGTGCCAGCAGGGACCGGACAGGGTCGCCCTACGAGCAGTACTTC. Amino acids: CASRDRTGSPYEQYF. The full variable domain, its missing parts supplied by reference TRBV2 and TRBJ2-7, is EPEVTQTPSHQVTQMGQEVILRCVPISNHLYFYWYRQILGQKVEFLVSFYNNEISEKSEIFDDQFSVERPDGSNFTLKIRSTKLEDSAMYFCASRDRTGSPYEQYFGPGTRLTVT.